The 31 T cell receptor beta chains presented below share a single source sample, sequenced in a study of blood T cells in healthy people across ages. The second PCR ran about 6 to 12 cycles with a sample-barcoded 5' primer and J-beta primers. MiXCR was run by TCRdb on the 5' RACE reads, yielding one entry per CDR3 protein. The sample includes some 800,000 distinct CDR3 sequences, around 25% of them seen just once. Separately, the same data were catalogued under a study of T cells of mothers and their children.

Source material: blood. These receptors came from a boy aged 5-17 years in good health.

J is TRBJ1-2 and V is TRBV28; D perhaps matches TRBD1 (5 bases). The CDR3 spans 13 residues. Germline lookup yields CDR1 MDHEN and CDR2 SYDVKM. Trimming pared 3 bases from V and 8 bases from J, leaving 13 bases between. CDR3 residues: CASSLSRVRGYTF. CDR3 coding DNA: TGTGCCAGCAGTTTGAGCAGGGTCCGAGGCTACACCTTC.

This clonotype was counted a few times. The chain employs TRBV7-8 and TRBJ2-5; D is ambiguous. The V gene lost 5 bases and the J gene lost 0 bases, with 10 bases spanning the gap. CDR3 length: 14 residues. The germline V gene has CDR1 SGHVS and CDR2 FQNEAQ. CDR3 DNA: TGTGCCAGCAGCCCTCGGGTTAACCAAGAGACCCAGTACTTC. Residues: CASSPRVNQETQYF.

This clonotype was counted between two and nine times. The chain employs TRBV14 and TRBJ2-3; 7 bases agree with TRBD2. J lost 2 bases, V lost 4 bases, and 6 bases had no gene match. This CDR3 has 15 amino acids. CDR1 and CDR2 (germline): SGHDN, FVKESK. CDR3 nucleotide sequence: TGTGCCAGCAGCCTTACTAGCGCGACCACAGATACGCAGTATTTT. Translation gives CASSLTSATTDTQYF.

This chain joins TRBV6-2 or TRBV6-3 and TRBJ2-5; 9 bases are a match to TRBD2. The J call is in doubt because the DNA end fits TRBJ2-1 better. The CDR3 consists of 14 residues. Germline V gives CDR1 MNHEY, CDR2 SVGEGT. The DNA of the CDR3 is TGTGCCAGCAGTATCCTAGCGGGGAGAAATGAGCAGTTCTTC. This sequence encodes CASSILAGRNEQFF.

This clonotype was seen a few times. The chain is built from TRBV4-1 and TRBJ2-7; D remains ambiguous. V lost 1 base and J lost 5, with 12 bases in between. The germline CDR1 and CDR2 sequences are MGHRA and YSYEKL. The CDR3 has 14 residues. This CDR3 is CASSQGFNLDEQYF. CDR3 in DNA: TGCGCCAGCAGCCAAGGATTCAATCTCGACGAGCAGTACTTC.

This chain joins TRBV20-1 and TRBJ2-7, with 8 bases that match TRBD1. Unmatched junction bases numbered 6, after V lost 3 bases and J lost 2 bases. Germline CDR1 is DFQATT and CDR2 is SNEGSKA (reference sequence). This CDR3 contains 14 residues. The CDR3 coding sequence is TGCAGTGCTAGTAAGGGACAGGAGCCCTACGAGCAGTACTTC. As protein: CSASKGQEPYEQYF.

This clonotype was seen a handful of times. The rearrangement uses TRBV9 and TRBJ2-1; D is possibly TRBD2 (6 bases). CDR1 is SGDLS, CDR2 YYNGEE, per germline. The CDR3 covers 14 residues. V shed 9 bases and J shed 0 bases, with 13 bases lying between them. The CDR3, as DNA: TGTGCCACCGGGATAGCGGACTCCTACAATGAGCAGTTCTTC. Its protein is CATGIADSYNEQFF.

The sample holds a few counts of this clonotype. The CDR3 protein is CASSPPLQTQETQYF. The CDR3 region has the DNA TGTGCCAGCTCACCACCCCTCCAGACCCAAGAGACCCAGTACTTC. This sequence joins TRBV18 and TRBJ2-5; D unclear. Germline V CDR1 and CDR2: KGHSH, LQKENI. The CDR3 is made up of 15 amino acids. V gave up 0 bases and J gave up 1 base, with 9 bases separating them.

This clonotype was observed a few times. The rearrangement links TRBV28 to TRBJ2-3, with 7 nucleotides matching TRBD2. V gave up 5 bases and J gave up 2 bases; unmatched junction bases: 4. The CDR3 is 14 residues long. CDR1 and CDR2 from the germline V gene are MDHEN and SYDVKM. The CDR3 nucleotides read TGTGCCAGCAGTCCCGGGACTATCACAGATACGCAGTATTTT. Translation: CASSPGTITDTQYF.

This chain uses TRBV6-6 with TRBJ2-5; D is undetermined. V was pared by 4 bases and J by 5 bases, with 20 bases between. Germline V gene sequence: CDR1 MNHNY, CDR2 SVGAGI (reference sequence). The CDR3 sequence is 16 residues long. The CDR3 protein is CASSCSASPQEETQYF. The CDR3 coding sequence is TGTGCCAGCAGTTGCTCGGCTAGTCCCCAAGAGGAGACCCAGTACTTC.

This clonotype appeared a few times. V is TRBV7-6 and J is TRBJ2-1, with D maybe TRBD2 (6 bases). V lost 1 base to trimming and J lost 8 bases, with 21 bases between them. The germline V gene has CDR1 SGHVS and CDR2 FNYEAQ. The length of the CDR3 is 17 residues. The CDR3 reads CASSLGIAGPPIDEQFF. The CDR3 DNA reads as TGTGCCAGCAGCTTAGGGATCGCGGGACCTCCGATTGATGAGCAGTTCTTC.

The chain has TRBV20-1 and TRBJ2-5; D gene unclear. The DNA end lines up better with TRBJ2-7; the J call may be wrong. This CDR3 has 16 residues. The germline gives CDR1 DFQATT, CDR2 SNEGSKA (reference sequence). CDR3 loop: CSARGRRGVGNYEQYF. CDR3 nucleotides: TGCAGTGCTAGAGGGCGGCGTGGAGTGGGAAACTACGAGCAGTACTTC.

This sequence joins TRBV6-5 and TRBJ2-5, with D unresolved. Trimming removed 4 bases from V and 1 base from J, with 7 bases in between. Germline V CDR1 and CDR2: MNHEY, SVGAGI. The CDR3 has 13 amino acids. The CDR3 nucleotides are TGTGCCAGCAGTTCATGGGCCCAAGAGACCCAGTACTTC. Encoded protein: CASSSWAQETQYF.

CDR3 region: CASSVAGSGTEAFF. In DNA, the CDR3 is TGTGCCAGCAGCGTAGCGGGGAGTGGGACTGAAGCTTTCTTT. The V call is TRBV9, the J call TRBJ1-1; D ambiguous. The V end lost 0 bases, the J end lost 5 bases, and 11 bases lay between the germline ends. The V gene's germline CDR1 is SGDLS and CDR2 YYNGEE. The CDR3 runs to 14 residues.

This clonotype has a handful of counts. V and J are TRBV5-1 and TRBJ2-5; D uncertain. Germline V gene data show CDR1 as SGHRS and CDR2 as YFSETQ. Trimming removed 6 bases at V and 2 bases at J, with 14 bases between. This CDR3 has 14 residues. CDR3 bases: TGCGCCAGCACCAGAGGCAGAGGTCAAGAGACCCAGTACTTC. This gives the protein CASTRGRGQETQYF.

The J gene is TRBJ2-4, the V gene TRBV4-1; 9 bases align to TRBD1. After removal of 2 bases from V and 1 base from J, the junction contained 9 bases not matched to a gene. The CDR3 spans 18 residues. Germline CDR1 MGHRA, CDR2 YSYEKL. This chain's CDR3 is CASSQFSLQGAAKNIQYF. The CDR3 coding sequence is TGCGCCAGCAGCCAATTTTCGTTACAGGGGGCGGCCAAAAACATTCAGTACTTC.

The chain carries TRBV15 and TRBJ2-1; D tentatively reads TRBD1 or TRBD2 (5 bases each). Germline lookup yields CDR1 LNHNV and CDR2 YYDKDF (reference sequence). Trimming pared 5 bases from V and 8 bases from J, leaving 16 bases between. The CDR3 has 14 residues. DNA for the CDR3: TGTGCCACCAGCGGATGGGACGGAGGCGATGAGCAGTTCTTC. This encodes CATSGWDGGDEQFF.

The chain couples TRBV11-2 to TRBJ2-3; weak D call: TRBD2 (6 bases). Trimming shortened V by 2 bases and J by 1 base, and 10 bases separated the two germline ends. Germline V gene data show CDR1 as SGHAT and CDR2 as FQNNGV. The CDR3 is 15 amino acids. CDR3 in amino acids: CASSLISGGTDTQYF. DNA for the CDR3: TGTGCCAGCAGCTTAATTAGCGGCGGCACAGATACGCAGTATTTT. Full variable domain (rest looked up from reference TRBV11-2 and TRBJ2-3): EAGVAQSPRYKIIEKRQSVAFWCNPISGHATLYWYQQILGQGPKLLIQFQNNGVVDDSQLPKDRFSAERLKGVDSTLKIQPAKLEDSAVYLCASSLISGGTDTQYFGPGTRLTVL.

V and J are TRBV12-3 or TRBV12-4 and TRBJ2-1, with 14 bases that match TRBD2. The CDR3 has 15 residues. The J segment lost 5 bases and the V segment lost 5 bases, leaving 2 bases of the junction unmatched. CDR3: CASSGLAGGNNEQFF. The CDR3 nucleotides are TGTGCCAGCAGTGGACTAGCGGGAGGCAACAATGAGCAGTTCTTC.

This clonotype has only a few counts. The CDR3 here is CSASPAGNSYEQYF. CDR3 DNA: TGCAGTGCTAGTCCGGCGGGGAACTCCTACGAGCAGTACTTC. This chain connects TRBV20-1 to TRBJ2-5, with D tentatively TRBD2 (6 bases). The better agreement between TRBJ2-7 and the DNA end casts doubt on the J call. This CDR3 spans 14 amino acids. CDR1 is DFQATT and CDR2 is SNEGSKA in the germline V gene (reference sequence).

The chain employs TRBV11-1 and TRBJ1-1; D gene uncertain. Germline V gives CDR1 SGHAT, CDR2 FQDESV (reference sequence). V was trimmed by 3 bases and J by 3 bases, leaving 8 bases between them. This CDR3 has 13 amino acids. As DNA, the CDR3 is TGTGCCAGCAGCTTTCGGGAGTACACTGAAGCTTTCTTT. It translates to CASSFREYTEAFF.

The chain carries TRBV29-1 and TRBJ1-4; D is uncertain. This CDR3 has 14 residues. Trimming removed 5 bases from V and 5 bases from J, with 15 bases in between. CDR1 is SQVTM, CDR2 ANQGSEA, per germline. Here the CDR3 DNA reads TGCAGCGTTTTAGACGGGGTGGGGAATGAAAAACTGTTTTTT. Its translation is CSVLDGVGNEKLFF.

This clonotype came up a few times. The V call is TRBV27, the J call TRBJ2-2, with 9 bases fitting TRBD1. V dropped 5 bases and J dropped 4; count of bases not matched to a gene: 5. Germline CDR1 reads MNHEY; CDR2 reads SMNVEV (reference sequence). The CDR3 totals 15 residues. The CDR3 DNA reads TGTGCCAGCAGTGTACAGGGGGCGGGCACCGGGGAGCTGTTTTTT. It codes for CASSVQGAGTGELFF.

This clonotype has just a few counts. This chain uses TRBV5-1 with TRBJ1-1; D not resolved. V lost 0 bases and J 4 bases, leaving 19 bases between the germline ends. This CDR3 is 17 amino acids long. Germline-derived CDR1 and CDR2 are SGHRS and YFSETQ. The CDR3 bases are TGCGCCAGCAGCTTGGCATGGGGTCGGGCGTGGGTCACTGAAGCTTTCTTT. It translates to CASSLAWGRAWVTEAFF.

The V and J genes are TRBV6-4 and TRBJ1-1; 7 positions agree with TRBD1. Germline trimming cut 5 bases from V and 11 bases from J; bases unmatched to any gene: 26. From germline, CDR1 is MRHNA and CDR2 SNTAGT. The CDR3 is 18 amino acids. The DNA of the CDR3 is TGTGCCAGCAGTCTTGTCGATAGACAGGGAGGTCTTTCGGTGGGGGCTTTCTTT. Translation gives CASSLVDRQGGLSVGAFF.

This clonotype came up a few times. The chain joins TRBV20-1 to TRBJ2-5, with TRBD2 matching 12 bases. CDR3 length: 17 residues. J was trimmed by 5 bases and V by 0 bases; bases with no gene match: 10. Germline V lookup: CDR1 DFQATT, CDR2 SNEGSKA (reference sequence). The CDR3 DNA reads TGCAGTGCTAGAGATAGGCTAGCGGGAGGGTTTTGGGAGACCCAGTACTTC. It yields the protein CSARDRLAGGFWETQYF.

This chain connects TRBV10-3 to TRBJ2-5, with 9 bases lining up with TRBD2. There are 14 residues in the CDR3. The J segment lost 3 bases and the V segment lost 4 bases, leaving 3 bases of the junction unmatched. The germline V gene encodes CDR1 ENHRY and CDR2 SYGVKD. The CDR3 protein is CAISGVAGEETQYF. In DNA form, the CDR3 reads TGTGCCATCAGTGGGGTAGCGGGGGAAGAGACCCAGTACTTC.

V usage is TRBV10-3 and J usage is TRBJ2-5; perhaps TRBD2 as D (6 bases). The J call could be wrong; TRBJ2-1 is a better fit for the DNA end. In germline, CDR1 is ENHRY, CDR2 SYGVKD. The CDR3 runs 14 residues. CDR3 in amino acids: CAIGATGGRDEQFF. Here the CDR3 DNA reads TGTGCCATCGGAGCAACTGGAGGGCGGGATGAGCAGTTCTTC.

The chain combines TRBV7-9 with TRBJ2-5; 7 bases line up with TRBD1. Losses at the gene ends were 2 bases for V and 1 base for J; bases not matched to a gene: 13. Germline-derived CDR1 and CDR2 are SEHNR and FQNEAQ (reference sequence). CDR3 length: 18 amino acids. This chain's CDR3 is CASSLPPTGKLSQETQYF. The CDR3 DNA reads TGTGCCAGCAGCTTACCCCCGACAGGGAAACTATCCCAAGAGACCCAGTACTTC.

The chain recombines TRBV4-3 with TRBJ2-5; D uncertain. The J call may be mistaken, given a closer DNA end match to TRBJ2-7. The CDR3 is made up of 17 amino acids. Germline-derived CDR1 and CDR2 are LGHNA and YSLEER. The CDR3 bases are TGCGCCAGCAGCCAAGATGCGCAGTCCCAGAACGCCTACGAGCAGTACTTC. It is translated as CASSQDAQSQNAYEQYF.

CDR3 amino acids: CASSLGGIPNEQFF. DNA of the CDR3: TGTGCCAGCAGTTTGGGGGGTATTCCCAATGAGCAGTTCTTC. The chain combines TRBV12-3 or TRBV12-4 with TRBJ2-1; perhaps TRBD2 as D (6 bases). Trimming stripped 3 bases from V and 6 bases from J, with 12 bases between. The CDR3 has 14 amino acids.